Shown below are 17 T cell receptor beta chains from a single sample sequenced in a study of Tregs in tolerant kidney transplant recipients. Here immunoSEQ multiplex PCR was the method, and the copy in TCRdb shows in-frame clones only, minus some. The table lists about 15,000 clones. Mixed chimerism was transient after nonmyeloablative marrow transplants from related graft donors. The sample here was CD4+ T cells from blood (PBMCs), taken 12 months after the transplant. The receptors here all came from a human patient who received a combined kidney and bone marrow transplant. A share of the T cells may be of graft donor origin.

On this clone itself: With the read ending 3 residues before the CDR3 end, the germline J gene is used to fill in that end. This chain connects TRBV28 to TRBJ1-2; 10 positions match TRBD1. The germline gives CDR1 MDHEN, CDR2 SYDVKM. CDR3 length equals 15 residues. Losses at the gene ends were 6 bases for V and 2 bases for J; bases not matched to a gene: 6. The CDR3 sequence is CASSDRGRSNYGYTF. Partial CDR3 DNA: TGTGCCAGCAGCGACAGGGGGCGCTCGAACTATGGC.

On this clone itself: Sequencing ends 3 residues short of the CDR3 end; the germline J gene provides the rest. This chain uses TRBV5-1 with TRBJ1-1; D possibly corresponds to TRBD1 (5 bases). CDR1 is SGHRS, CDR2 YFSETQ, per germline. The CDR3 runs to 15 residues. Trimming shortened V by 2 bases and J by 6 bases, and 17 bases separated the two germline ends. CDR3 bases read: TGCGCCAGCAGCTTTACAGGCGGGGGGACGGCTGAA. It translates to CASSFTGGGTAE. The whole CDR3 protein is CASSFTGGGTAEAFF.

To note about this clone: Its ends do not fully match the called genes, so a read error is possible. The sequenced fragment ends 3 residues before the CDR3 boundary, so the rest is inferred from the germline J gene. The chain uses TRBV20-1 and TRBJ1-3; 8 bases fit TRBD1. The CDR3 contains 14 residues. From germline, CDR1 is DFQATT and CDR2 SNEGSKA (reference sequence). The part of the CDR3 DNA that was read is TGCGGTGCTGAACAGGGGGGCTCTGGAAACACC. This gives the protein CGAEQGGSGNT. The whole CDR3 is CGAEQGGSGNTIYF.

A note on this clone: Coverage ceases 3 residues before the CDR3 finishes, and the germline J gene fills in the end. The rearrangement uses TRBV24-1 and TRBJ2-1, with 9 bases matching TRBD1. The CDR3 covers 15 residues. Per the germline V gene, CDR1 is KGHDR and CDR2 is SFDVKD. Trimming took 3 bases from V and 7 from J; bases not matched to a gene: 6. The CDR3 DNA, read in part, is TGTGCCACCAGTGATGGGGGACAGGGCTGGAATGAG. It specifies CATSDGGQGWNE. The whole CDR3 protein reads CATSDGGQGWNEQFF.

Of note for this clone: The CDR3 end falls 3 residues outside the read, so it is completed with the germline J gene. The V and J genes are TRBV20-1 and TRBJ1-1; the D gene is possibly TRBD1 (6 bases). The germline V gene has CDR1 DFQATT and CDR2 SNEGSKA (reference sequence). The CDR3 covers 13 residues. The V end was cut by 6 bases, the J end by 1 base, with 12 bases between. Here the CDR3 reads CSATGISNTEAFF. CDR3 DNA (partial): TGCAGTGCCACAGGGATCTCGAACACTGAA.

Comment on this clone: Read data end 3 residues before the CDR3 end; the end is taken from the germline J gene. The V gene is TRBV2, the J gene TRBJ2-7, with unresolved D. Trimming removed 6 bases at V and 3 bases at J, with 3 bases between. The length of the CDR3 is 10 residues. Looked up from germline, CDR1 is SNHLY and CDR2 is FYNNEI. CDR3 protein: CASSFYEQYF. CDR3 bases read: TGTGCCAGCAGCTTCTACGAG.

Measured by frequency, this clone is medium-sized. With the read ending 3 residues before the CDR3 end, the germline J gene is used to fill in that end. V and J are TRBV5-1 and TRBJ1-6; 7 bases line up with TRBD1. The CDR3 extends over 15 amino acids. J was trimmed by 7 bases and V by 3 bases; bases with no gene match: 7. Germline V lookup: CDR1 SGHRS, CDR2 YFSETQ. The CDR3 bases that were read are TGCGCCAGCAGCTGGGACAGAGCCTCGAATTCACCC. Protein sequence: CASSWDRASNSP. The full CDR3 is CASSWDRASNSPLHF.

Points on this clone: Read sequence stops 3 residues before the CDR3 end, and the germline J gene provides the missing end. V and J are TRBV4-1 and TRBJ1-3; tentatively, D is TRBD1 (6 bases). Between the trimmed V and J ends, which lost 4 bases and 2 bases, there was a span of 15 bases. Germline loops: CDR1 MGHRA, CDR2 YSYEKL. The CDR3 contains 16 residues. The sequenced part of the CDR3 DNA is TGCGCCAGCAGCCCCTGGGGGGGGCAGACTGGAAACACC. Translated: CASSPWGGQTGNT. The entire CDR3 is CASSPWGGQTGNTIYF.

Remarks on this clone: From the germline J gene comes the end of the CDR3, since the read stops 3 residues before it. This sequence joins TRBV7-6 and TRBJ2-5; 8 positions agree with TRBD1. Germline trimming cut 4 bases from V and 5 bases from J; bases unmatched to any gene: 6. Germline V gives CDR1 SGHVS, CDR2 FNYEAQ. The CDR3 has 14 amino acids. CDR3 region: CASSSRTGWETQYF. CDR3 DNA (partial): TGTGCCAGCAGCTCCCGGACAGGGTGGGAGACC. Together with reference TRBV7-6 and TRBJ2-5, the CDR3 gives the full variable domain: GAGVSQSPRYKVTKRGQDVALRCDPISGHVSLYWYRQALGQGPEFLTYFNYEAQQDKSGLPNDRFSAERPEGSISTLTIQRTEQRDSAMYRCASSSRTGWETQYFGPGTRLLVL.

Points on this clone: The sequence runs out 3 residues before the end of the CDR3; the remainder is reconstructed from the germline J gene. The chain carries TRBV20-1 and TRBJ2-2; the match to TRBD2 covers 8 bases. The CDR3 length is 15 residues. J lost 4 bases, V lost 6 bases, and 10 bases had no gene match. Germline V gives CDR1 DFQATT, CDR2 SNEGSKA (reference sequence). The DNA read from the CDR3 is TGCAGTGCCAGGGAGGGTAGCGGGATCACCGGGGAG. Translation: CSAREGSGITGE. From start to end, the CDR3 is CSAREGSGITGELFF.

CDR3 amino acids: CASSTGTSYNSPLHF. The part of the CDR3 DNA that was read is TGTGCCAGCAGTACAGGGACATCCTATAATTCACCC. This chain connects TRBV2 to TRBJ1-6; a weak D match, TRBD1 (6 bases). The observed sequence ends 3 residues before the CDR3 terminus, with the missing tail filled in from the germline J gene. CDR1 is SNHLY and CDR2 is FYNNEI in the germline V gene. Trimming stripped 5 bases from V and 1 base from J, with 9 bases between. The length of the CDR3 is 15 residues.

Points on this clone: The read ends 3 residues early relative to the CDR3; the germline J gene fills the gap. J is TRBJ2-3 and V is TRBV11-2; the match to TRBD2 covers 7 bases. The CDR3 spans 15 residues. The germline V gene has CDR1 SGHAT and CDR2 FQNNGV. V lost 8 bases and J lost 0; bases outside the gene matches: 8. The covered CDR3 bases are TGTGCCAGCTGTGGGCTAGCGGCTAGCACAGATACG. Translating it yields CASCGLAASTDT. In full, the CDR3 reads CASCGLAASTDTQYF. The variable domain in full, completed from reference TRBV11-2 and TRBJ2-3, reads EAGVAQSPRYKIIEKRQSVAFWCNPISGHATLYWYQQILGQGPKLLIQFQNNGVVDDSQLPKDRFSAERLKGVDSTLKIQPAKLEDSAVYLCASCGLAASTDTQYFGPGTRLTVL.

With regard to this clone: The CDR3 end falls 3 residues outside the read, so it is completed with the germline J gene. This chain links TRBV2 with TRBJ2-5; 8 nucleotides match TRBD2. The ends lost 8 bases at V and 4 bases at J; junction bases unmatched: 3. Germline V gene data show CDR1 as SNHLY and CDR2 as FYNNEI. This CDR3 has 12 amino acids. The CDR3 spells CASGGLGETQYF. CDR3 DNA (partial): TGTGCCAGCGGGGGACTAGGAGAGACC.

With regard to this clone: The read comes to an end 3 residues before the CDR3 does, leaving the germline J gene to fill in the end. V usage is TRBV11-2 and J usage is TRBJ1-1; unclear D gene. The CDR3 runs 14 residues. V was cut by 3 bases and J by 4 bases, with 12 bases left in between. Germline CDR1 reads SGHAT; CDR2 reads FQNNGV. The CDR3 sequence: CASSFFHSSTEAFF. The DNA read from the CDR3 is TGTGCCAGCAGCTTTTTTCACAGCAGCACTGAA.

Concerning this clone itself: The sequenced fragment ends 3 residues before the CDR3 boundary, so the rest is inferred from the germline J gene. This chain joins TRBV18 and TRBJ2-6; 7 bases are a match to TRBD2. CDR1 is KGHSH, CDR2 LQKENI, per germline. V was pared by 2 bases and J by 3 bases, with 10 bases of the junction left unmatched. The CDR3 covers 18 residues. The covered CDR3 bases are TGTGCCAGCTCACCAATTGAAGCGGGATCTTTTGGGGCCAACGTC. Amino acid sequence: CASSPIEAGSFGANV. The full CDR3 protein is CASSPIEAGSFGANVLTF.

For this clone: The read ends 3 residues before the CDR3 terminus; that terminus is restored from the germline J gene. The rearrangement uses TRBV7-3 and TRBJ2-1; D is unclear. This CDR3 region has 15 residues. The V and J ends lost 1 base and 4 bases respectively, with 11 bases between them. Germline V gives CDR1 SGHTA, CDR2 FQGTGA. The CDR3 is CASSLRTVGYNEQFF. CDR3 DNA (partial): TGTGCCAGCAGCTTAAGAACAGTAGGATACAATGAG.

As regards this clone: The CDR3 is cut off 3 residues early in the read; its end comes from the germline J gene. The chain couples TRBV20-1 to TRBJ2-3; 8 bases are shared with TRBD1. V lost 2 bases, J lost 7 bases, and 5 bases stayed unmatched. Germline V gives CDR1 DFQATT, CDR2 SNEGSKA (reference sequence). The CDR3 consists of 13 residues. The DNA read from the CDR3 is TGCAGTGCTAGACCGGACAGGGCGTATACG. Its protein product is CSARPDRAYT. In full, the CDR3 reads CSARPDRAYTQYF.